The rows below give T cell receptor beta chains drawn from one sample of a study of CD8 T cells in ankylosing spondylitis. TCRdb re-called the 5' RACE reads with MiXCR, one entry per CDR3 protein. The sample consists of 200,000 to 250,000 distinct CDR3 sequences, roughly a tenth of them appearing once. Sequences were obtained from blood, either unsorted or a sorted T cell fraction (not recorded which). These receptors came from a male donor with ankylosing spondylitis or in good health (not recorded which). Both conserved end residues are part of each CDR3. The D gene is left open where the match is weak. A row's size may be missing; if present it is once, few, many or a size class.

V	J	D	size	CDR3	DNA
TRBV2	TRBJ2-1	-	-	CASIEVGSSYNEQFF	TGTGCCAGCATTGAGGTCGGGAGCTCCTACAATGAGCAGTTCTTC
TRBV30	TRBJ1-5	-	many	CAWTKRGSNQPQHF	TGTGCCTGGACTAAAAGGGGTAGCAATCAGCCCCAGCATTTT
TRBV6-6	TRBJ2-1	-	many	CASSEPQGQQFF	TGTGCCAGCAGTGAGCCCCAGGGACAGCAGTTCTTC
TRBV7-2	TRBJ2-1	-	many	CASSLYSGVDYNEQFF	TGTGCCAGCAGCTTATATAGCGGAGTCGATTACAATGAGCAGTTCTTC
TRBV2	TRBJ2-7	-	many	CASRKQGYEQYF	TGTGCCAGCAGGAAACAGGGCTACGAGCAGTACTTC
TRBV4-2	TRBJ1-5	TRBD1	many	CASSQVGSRQGSNQPQHF	TGTGCCAGCAGCCAAGTGGGGTCCCGACAGGGGAGCAATCAGCCCCAGCATTTT
TRBV6-2/TRBV6-3	TRBJ2-4	TRBD2	-	CASSPGTSGVLAKNIQYF	TGTGCCAGCAGCCCCGGGACTAGCGGAGTTCTCGCCAAAAACATTCAGTACTTC
TRBV30	TRBJ2-4	-	-	CAWSVMYGTVDSTKNIQYF	TGTGCCTGGAGTGTAATGTACGGGACCGTGGATTCGACCAAAAACATTCAGTACTTC
TRBV5-1	TRBJ1-2	-	many	CASSLVTGTYGYTF	TGCGCCAGCAGCTTGGTGACAGGAACCTATGGCTACACCTTC
TRBV7-6	TRBJ2-5	-	many	CASSLGWETQYF	TGTGCCAGCAGCTTGGGGTGGGAGACCCAGTACTTC
TRBV5-1	TRBJ1-1	TRBD1	many	CASSLAGRTGGKAEAFF	TGCGCCAGCAGCTTGGCCGGGAGGACAGGGGGGAAGGCTGAAGCTTTCTTT
TRBV30	TRBJ2-1	-	many	CAWSAPGEQFF	TGTGCCTGGAGTGCACCCGGGGAGCAGTTCTTC
TRBV29-1	TRBJ2-1	-	many	CSVALIDEQFF	TGCAGCGTTGCGCTAATTGATGAGCAGTTCTTC
TRBV20-1	TRBJ1-4	-	many	CSASVGDEKLFF	TGCAGTGCTAGCGTGGGGGACGAAAAACTGTTTTTT
TRBV5-1	TRBJ1-1	TRBD1	many	CASSIGQGAEAFF	TGCGCCAGCAGCATTGGACAGGGGGCCGAAGCTTTCTTT
TRBV15	TRBJ2-1	-	many	CATSRVVWGPGVF	TGTGCCACCAGCAGAGTGGTGTGGGGCCCTGGGGTCTTC
TRBV11-2	TRBJ2-2	TRBD2	-	CASSSPRGGGALTGELFF	TGTGCCAGCAGCTCCCCTAGGGGCGGGGGGGCCTTAACCGGGGAGCTGTTTTTT
TRBV6-1	TRBJ2-1	TRBD1	many	CASSEAWTGGIDEQFF	TGTGCCAGCAGTGAAGCGTGGACAGGGGGCATCGATGAGCAGTTCTTC